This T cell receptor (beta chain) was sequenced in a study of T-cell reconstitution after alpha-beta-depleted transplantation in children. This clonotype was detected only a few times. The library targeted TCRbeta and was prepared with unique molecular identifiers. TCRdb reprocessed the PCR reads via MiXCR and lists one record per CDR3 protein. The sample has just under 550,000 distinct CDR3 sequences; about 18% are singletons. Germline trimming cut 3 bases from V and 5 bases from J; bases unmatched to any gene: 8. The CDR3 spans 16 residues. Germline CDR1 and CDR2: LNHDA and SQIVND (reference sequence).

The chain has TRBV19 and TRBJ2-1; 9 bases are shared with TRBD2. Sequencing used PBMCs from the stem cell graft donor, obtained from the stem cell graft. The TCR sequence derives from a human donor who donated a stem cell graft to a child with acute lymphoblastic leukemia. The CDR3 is CASSIDVLAGNNEQFF. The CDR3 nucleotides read TGTGCCAGTAGTATCGACGTCCTAGCGGGAAACAATGAGCAGTTCTTC.